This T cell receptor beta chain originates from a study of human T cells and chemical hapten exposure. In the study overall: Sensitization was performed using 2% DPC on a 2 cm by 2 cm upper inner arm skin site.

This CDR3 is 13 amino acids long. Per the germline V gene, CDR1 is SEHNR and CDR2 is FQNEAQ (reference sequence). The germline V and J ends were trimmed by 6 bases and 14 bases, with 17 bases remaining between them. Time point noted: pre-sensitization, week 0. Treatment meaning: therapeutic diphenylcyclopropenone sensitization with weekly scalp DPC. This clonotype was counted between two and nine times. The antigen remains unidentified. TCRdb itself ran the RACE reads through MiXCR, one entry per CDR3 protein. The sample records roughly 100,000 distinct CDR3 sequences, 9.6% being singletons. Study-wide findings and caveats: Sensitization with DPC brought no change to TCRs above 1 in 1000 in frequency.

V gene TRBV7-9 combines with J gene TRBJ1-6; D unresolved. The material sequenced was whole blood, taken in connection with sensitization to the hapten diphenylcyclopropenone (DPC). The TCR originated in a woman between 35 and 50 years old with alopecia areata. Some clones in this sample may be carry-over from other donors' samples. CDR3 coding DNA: TGTGCCAGCAGTTCGGACCCCCATGTGACCCTCCACTTT. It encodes CASSSDPHVTLHF.